The 21 T cell receptor beta chains below all came from one sample that was sequenced in a study of T cell repertoires in cytomegalovirus infection. Each CDR3 protein is one row after TCRdb ran MiXCR on the reads. The data contain around 490,000 distinct CDR3 sequences, about 26% of them singletons. What was sequenced was PBMCs. Source of these receptors: a human donor in good health (CMV status not recorded). Some clones in this sample may be carry-over from other donors' samples.

This clonotype has a handful of counts. The chain uses TRBV12-3 or TRBV12-4 and TRBJ2-3, with 9 nucleotides matching TRBD2. With 6 bases clipped from V and 8 bases from J, the junction kept 9 bases outside the gene matches. The CDR3 covers 14 residues. CDR3 in amino acids: CASSRGQREATQYF. CDR3 coding DNA: TGTGCCAGCAGCCGGGGCCAGCGGGAGGCTACGCAGTATTTT.

The J gene is TRBJ1-3, the V gene TRBV11-3, with D possibly matching TRBD1 (5 bases). Between the trimmed V and J ends, which lost 7 bases and 2 bases, there was a span of 21 bases. The germline gives CDR1 SGHNT, CDR2 YENEEA. The CDR3 length is 17 residues. The CDR3 coding sequence is TGTGCCAGCACCCCTGACAGCCTCGAACCAGCTGGAAACACCATATATTTT. Its protein product is CASTPDSLEPAGNTIYF.

This clonotype was counted at least ten times. The chain combines TRBV7-2 with TRBJ2-1, with TRBD2 matching over 9 bases. CDR3 size: 16 residues. The germline V gene has CDR1 SGHTA and CDR2 FQGNSA. V was pared by 0 bases and J by 4 bases, with 4 bases of the junction left unmatched. The CDR3 loop is CASSLAGTSRYNEQFF. The DNA of the CDR3 is TGTGCCAGCAGCTTAGCAGGGACTAGCAGGTACAATGAGCAGTTCTTC.

This clonotype was detected only a few times. The chain employs TRBV11-2 and TRBJ2-1, with D perhaps matching TRBD1 (5 bases). The CDR3 extends over 16 amino acids. Germline V gives CDR1 SGHAT, CDR2 FQNNGV. V shed 5 bases and J shed 5 bases, with 19 bases lying between them. The CDR3 reads CASSLGRGRRDNEQFF. The CDR3 nucleotides read TGTGCCAGCAGCCTAGGTAGGGGCCGCCGAGACAATGAGCAGTTCTTC.

The gene calls are TRBV7-8 and TRBJ2-1; 12 bases fit TRBD2. The CDR3 contains 15 residues. Per the germline V gene, CDR1 is SGHVS and CDR2 is FQNEAQ. V was clipped by 4 bases and J by 6 bases; unmatched bases: 4. The CDR3 spells CASSWLAGGFNEQFF. The DNA for the CDR3 is TGTGCCAGCAGCTGGCTAGCGGGAGGGTTCAATGAGCAGTTCTTC.

CDR3 region: CASSEAGGEPYEQYF. The CDR3 nucleotides read TGTGCCAGCAGTGAAGCCGGAGGGGAACCCTACGAGCAGTACTTC. This chain links TRBV2 with TRBJ2-7, with a tentative D call TRBD2 (6 bases). V was pared by 0 bases and J by 2 bases, with 11 bases between. The CDR3 spans 15 residues. The germline V gene encodes CDR1 SNHLY and CDR2 FYNNEI.

The V call is TRBV5-1, the J call TRBJ2-7, with D possibly being TRBD1 (5 bases). V dropped 2 bases and J dropped 5 bases, with 14 bases sitting between them. Germline lookup yields CDR1 SGHRS and CDR2 YFSETQ. This CDR3 is built from 14 residues. CDR3 bases: TGCGCCAGCAGCTTAGGCAGGGCCCCGGACGAGCAGTACTTC. Translating it yields CASSLGRAPDEQYF. Full variable domain (remainder filled in from reference TRBV5-1 and TRBJ2-7): KAGVTQTPRYLIKTRGQQVTLSCSPISGHRSVSWYQQTPGQGLQFLFEYFSETQRNKGNFPGRFSGRQFSNSRSEMNVSTLELGDSALYLCASSLGRAPDEQYFGPGTRLTVT.

There are a few counts of this clonotype. This rearrangement joins TRBV12-5 to TRBJ1-1, with 8 bases aligning to TRBD1. CDR3 length: 14 amino acids. V shed 5 bases, J shed 4 bases, and the junction held 6 bases outside the gene matches. Germline CDR1 and CDR2: LGHNT and FRNRAP. The CDR3 DNA sequence: TGTGCTAGTGGTGATACCGACAGGGGCACTGAAGCTTTCTTT. Its translation: CASGDTDRGTEAFF.

This chain joins TRBV7-2 and TRBJ1-5, with D uncertain. Trimming shortened V by 3 bases and J by 5 bases, and 8 bases separated the two germline ends. CDR1 is SGHTA, CDR2 FQGNSA, per germline. This CDR3 has 13 residues. CDR3 sequence reads: CASSFGEDQPQHF. The CDR3 bases are TGTGCCAGCAGCTTCGGGGAAGATCAGCCCCAGCATTTT.

The genes are TRBV25-1 and TRBJ2-1; possibly TRBD1 or TRBD2 for D (5 bases each). The CDR3 has 17 amino acids. CDR1 MGHDK and CDR2 SYGVNS come from the germline V gene. V was clipped by 3 bases and J by 5 bases, with 20 bases between them. The chain's CDR3 is CASSDKGRGPWDNEQFF. DNA of the CDR3: TGTGCCAGCAGTGATAAGGGACGCGGACCTTGGGACAATGAGCAGTTCTTC. The full variable domain, rest sourced from reference TRBV25-1 and TRBJ2-1, is EADIYQTPRYLVIGTGKKITLECSQTMGHDKMYWYQQDPGMELHLIHYSYGVNSTEKGDLSSESTVSRIRTEHFPLTLESARPSHTSQYLCASSDKGRGPWDNEQFFGPGTRLTVL.

The chain employs TRBV20-1 and TRBJ2-3; D not resolved. V lost 3 bases, J lost 4 bases, and 8 bases lay in between. Per the germline V gene, CDR1 is DFQATT and CDR2 is SNEGSKA (reference sequence). The CDR3 is 12 amino acids. The CDR3 reads CSARLWADTQYF. The DNA of the CDR3 is TGCAGTGCTAGGCTGTGGGCAGATACGCAGTATTTT.

In its sample, this clonotype was seen many times. The chain links TRBV6-6 to TRBJ2-2; 8 positions match TRBD1. V lost 6 bases and J lost 1; bases outside the gene matches: 1. CDR3 size: 14 residues. From germline, CDR1 is MNHNY and CDR2 SVGAGI (reference sequence). The CDR3 nucleotides read TGTGCCAGCAGAGGACAGGGGAACACCGGGGAGCTGTTTTTT. Its translation: CASRGQGNTGELFF.

The gene calls are TRBV2 and TRBJ2-7; 9 nucleotides line up with TRBD2. The V segment lost 8 bases and the J segment 6 bases; nucleotides outside the gene matches: 11. The germline gives CDR1 SNHLY, CDR2 FYNNEI. This CDR3 comprises 14 residues. The CDR3 coding sequence is TGTGCCAGCTCTCGGGGGGGGACTAGCCCCGAGCAGTACGTC. The encoded protein is CASSRGGTSPEQYV.

This chain connects TRBV27 to TRBJ1-5; TRBD1 is a possible D gene (5 bases). Trimming removed 6 bases at V and 5 bases at J, with 14 bases between. Germline CDR1 MNHEY, CDR2 SMNVEV (reference sequence). The CDR3 is 14 residues long. The CDR3 spells CASSPGLTYQPQHF. For the CDR3, the DNA is TGTGCCAGCAGCCCGGGACTTACTTATCAGCCCCAGCATTTT.

This clonotype was seen ten or more times. The genes are TRBV7-2 and TRBJ1-6; possibly TRBD1 for D (6 bases). There are 15 residues in the CDR3. Germline assignment: CDR1 SGHTA and CDR2 FQGNSA. V lost 5 bases to trimming and J lost 4 bases, with 12 bases between them. CDR3 sequence reads: CASSLGGGYNSPLHF. CDR3 DNA sequence: TGTGCCAGCAGCCTAGGGGGGGGATATAATTCACCCCTCCACTTT.

This clonotype was seen ten or more times. The V call is TRBV7-6, the J call TRBJ2-1, with no clear D. V lost 5 bases and J 6 bases, leaving 14 bases between the germline ends. The length of the CDR3 is 14 residues. Germline values: CDR1 SGHVS, CDR2 FNYEAQ. CDR3 region: CASSRMYISNEQFF. DNA for the CDR3: TGTGCCAGCAGCCGTATGTATATTAGCAATGAGCAGTTCTTC.

This clonotype was recorded a few times. The J gene is TRBJ2-5, the V gene TRBV5-1; D may be TRBD1 (5 bases). V lost 5 bases, J lost 5 bases, and 13 bases lay in between. The CDR3 totals 13 residues. Germline CDR1 is SGHRS and CDR2 is YFSETQ. This CDR3 reads CASSPRDYETQYF. The CDR3 DNA reads TGCGCCAGCAGTCCCAGGGATTACGAGACCCAGTACTTC.

The chain uses TRBV19 and TRBJ2-1; the D gene is possibly TRBD2 (5 bases). Germline CDR1 LNHDA, CDR2 SQIVND (reference sequence). V shed 6 bases and J shed 4 bases, with 25 bases lying between them. The CDR3 sequence is 18 residues long. CDR3 loop: CASRGGRWETASYNEQFF. CDR3 nucleotides: TGTGCCAGTAGAGGTGGCCGGTGGGAGACTGCCTCTTACAATGAGCAGTTCTTC.

This chain links TRBV15 with TRBJ1-5; 10 bases agree with TRBD1. The CDR3 covers 18 residues. J lost 0 bases, V lost 2 bases, and 7 bases had no gene match. Looked up from germline, CDR1 is LNHNV and CDR2 is YYDKDF (reference sequence). For the CDR3, the DNA is TGTGCCACCAGCAGATTAGGACAGGGGGGATATAGCAATCAGCCCCAGCATTTT. This encodes CATSRLGQGGYSNQPQHF.

This clonotype was counted a few times. This rearrangement joins TRBV20-1 to TRBJ1-5, with a tentative D call TRBD1 (5 bases). CDR3 length equals 13 residues. CDR1 and CDR2 (germline): DFQATT, SNEGSKA (reference sequence). V was shortened by 0 bases and J by 4 bases, with 7 bases between the two germline ends. The CDR3 DNA is TGCAGTGCTAGAGATTGGGGGAATCAGCCCCAGCATTTT. This sequence encodes CSARDWGNQPQHF.

V usage is TRBV12-3 or TRBV12-4 and J usage is TRBJ1-6, with D hard to call. The CDR3 consists of 14 residues. The V and J ends lost 6 bases and 4 bases respectively, with 10 bases between them. In nucleotides, the CDR3 is TGTGCCAGCAGACCCAGGCTGTATAATTCACCCCTCCACTTT. It translates to CASRPRLYNSPLHF.